The next 7 T cell receptor beta chains were all read from a single sample in a study of control samples from healthy donors and cancer patients. Method: immunoSEQ multiplex PCR; TCRdb's copy keeps in-frame clones and lacks some. Of 100,000 or so clones in the sample, about 89% were seen once. Sequencing was done on a sample of blood. The receptors shown here come from a woman aged 30 to 39 in good health.

The genes are TRBV7-7 and TRBJ2-1; 7 bases align to TRBD1. Germline loops: CDR1 SSHAT, CDR2 FNYEAQ (reference sequence). CDR3 length: 15 residues. J lost 4 bases, V lost 5 bases, and 8 bases had no gene match. The CDR3 region has the DNA TGTGCCAGCAGCCCAAATGACAGGGTTTACAATGAGCAGTTCTTC. Translated: CASSPNDRVYNEQFF.

This clone was detected once. The chain couples TRBV3-1 (or the pseudogene TRBV3-2) to TRBJ1-6, with D unclear. This CDR3 has 17 amino acids. V lost 4 bases and J 4 bases, leaving 17 bases between the germline ends. The germline CDR1 and CDR2 sequences are LGHDT and YNNKEL (reference sequence). The CDR3 loop is CASSPDQQKVYNSPLHF. CDR3 sequence (DNA): TGTGCCAGCAGCCCGGATCAGCAAAAAGTTTATAATTCACCCCTCCACTTT.

This clone has a single count. This sequence joins TRBV2 and TRBJ2-7, with D unresolved. Between the trimmed V and J ends, which lost 0 bases and 2 bases, there was a span of 11 bases. Germline-derived CDR1 and CDR2 are SNHLY and FYNNEI. CDR3 length: 15 residues. This chain's CDR3 is CASSEARFGTYEQYF. CDR3 bases: TGTGCCAGCAGTGAAGCGCGGTTCGGCACCTACGAGCAGTACTTC.

The rearrangement links TRBV11-2 to TRBJ2-1; the D gene is possibly TRBD1 (6 bases). V gave up 3 bases and J gave up 9 bases, with 15 bases separating them. Germline V lookup: CDR1 SGHAT, CDR2 FQNNGV. The CDR3 consists of 14 residues. The CDR3 sequence: CASSLRDTEGEQFF. In DNA form, the CDR3 reads TGTGCCAGCAGCTTGAGGGACACTGAGGGTGAGCAGTTCTTC.

For the CDR3, the DNA is TGCGCCAGCAGCCAACCCAGGGACAGGAACGCCAGAGCTAACTATGGCTACACCTTC. It codes for CASSQPRDRNARANYGYTF. V usage is TRBV4-1 and J usage is TRBJ1-2; 8 bases line up with TRBD1. This CDR3 contains 19 residues. Looked up from germline, CDR1 is MGHRA and CDR2 is YSYEKL. The V and J ends lost 2 bases and 0 bases, in that order; junction bases with no gene match: 14.

J is TRBJ1-4 and V is TRBV5-1, with a possible D match to TRBD1 (6 bases). In germline, CDR1 is SGHRS, CDR2 YFSETQ. V lost 4 bases and J 8 bases, leaving 18 bases between the germline ends. The CDR3 has 15 residues. Here the CDR3 DNA reads TGCGCCAGCAGCCCGGCCGGGACACGTAACGAAAAACTGTTTTTT. As protein: CASSPAGTRNEKLFF.

The chain joins TRBV28 to TRBJ2-1; 11 bases fit TRBD1. The length of the CDR3 is 16 residues. J lost 3 bases, V lost 3 bases, and 4 bases had no gene match. CDR1 MDHEN and CDR2 SYDVKM come from the germline V gene. CDR3 loop: CASSFGGTGGYNEQFF. CDR3 in DNA: TGTGCCAGCAGTTTCGGCGGGACAGGGGGCTACAATGAGCAGTTCTTC.